The 14 T cell receptor beta chains below all came from one sample that was sequenced in a study of shared clonotypes between healthy human individuals. Repertoires were generated with immunoSEQ multiplex PCR, while TCRdb's copy carries only in-frame clones and drops some. The table lists more than 450,000 clones, 79% of them singletons. Sequencing used PBMCs. Every receptor here comes from a woman aged 35 to 49 in good health. Some clones in this sample may be carry-over from other donors' samples.

The CDR3 reads CASSPGQAMFETQYF. The CDR3 DNA reads as TGTGCCAGCTCACCAGGGCAGGCCATGTTCGAGACCCAGTACTTC. V is TRBV18 and J is TRBJ2-5, with D hard to call. Trimming took 2 bases from V and 5 from J, leaving 15 bases between them. There are 15 residues in the CDR3. Germline CDR1 and CDR2: KGHSH and LQKENI. The whole variable domain, filled in from reference TRBV18 and TRBJ2-5, reads NAGVMQNPRHLVRRRGQEARLRCSPMKGHSHVYWYRQLPEEGLKFMVYLQKENIIDESGMPKERFSAEFPKEGPSILRIQQVVRGDSAAYFCASSPGQAMFETQYFGPGTRLLVL.

This chain links TRBV9 with TRBJ2-7; perhaps TRBD1 as D (6 bases). CDR3 length: 15 amino acids. Germline assignment: CDR1 SGDLS and CDR2 YYNGEE. V was cut by 0 bases and J by 3 bases, with 13 bases left in between. The CDR3 sequence is CASSVDLVGGYEQYF. DNA for the CDR3: TGTGCCAGCAGCGTAGATCTAGTAGGGGGCTACGAGCAGTACTTC. Together with reference TRBV9 and TRBJ2-7, the CDR3 gives the full variable domain: DSGVTQTPKHLITATGQRVTLRCSPRSGDLSVYWYQQSLDQGLQFLIQYYNGEERAKGNILERFSAQQFPDLHSELNLSSLELGDSALYFCASSVDLVGGYEQYFGPGTRLTVT.

This sequence joins TRBV4-2 and TRBJ2-1; possibly TRBD1 or TRBD2 for D (5 bases each). The CDR3 sequence is 18 residues long. Deletions cut 4 bases from V and 0 bases from J, with 19 bases between. Looked up from germline, CDR1 is LGHNA and CDR2 is YNFKEQ. CDR3 nucleotide sequence: TGTGCCAGCAGCCGATCAACAGGCGCGGGCAACTCCTACAATGAGCAGTTCTTC. Encoded protein: CASSRSTGAGNSYNEQFF.

V is TRBV19 and J is TRBJ2-1; tentatively, D is TRBD2 (6 bases). Germline V gives CDR1 LNHDA, CDR2 SQIVND (reference sequence). CDR3 length: 12 residues. Trimming cost V 7 bases and J 7 bases, with 11 bases left between them. The DNA for the CDR3 is TGTGCCAGTAACCCCGGGAGTAATGAGCAGTTCTTC. This gives the protein CASNPGSNEQFF.

The chain is built from TRBV27 and TRBJ2-1; D remains ambiguous. V lost 2 bases, J lost 4 bases, and 12 bases lay in between. The CDR3 runs 15 residues. In germline, CDR1 is MNHEY, CDR2 SMNVEV (reference sequence). In DNA form, the CDR3 reads TGTGCCAGCAGTTTAATGGCGGAAATTTACAATGAGCAGTTCTTC. This translates into CASSLMAEIYNEQFF.

The V call is TRBV4-1, the J call TRBJ2-2, with D maybe TRBD2 (6 bases). In germline, CDR1 is MGHRA, CDR2 YSYEKL. V was cut by 1 base and J by 6 bases, with 24 bases left in between. CDR3 length: 19 amino acids. The CDR3 loop reads CASSQGYSAGGRKAGELFF. Written as DNA, the CDR3 is TGCGCCAGCAGCCAAGGTTACTCTGCCGGGGGAAGGAAGGCCGGGGAGCTGTTTTTT.

V and J are TRBV10-3 and TRBJ2-7, with D possibly TRBD2 on 7 matching bases. The V end was cut by 8 bases, the J end by 7 bases, with 18 bases between. Looked up from germline, CDR1 is ENHRY and CDR2 is SYGVKD. This CDR3 contains 13 residues. CDR3 DNA: TGTGCCATCGCCGGGGGGCTGTTGTGGGAGCAGTACTTC. Translation gives CAIAGGLLWEQYF.

The chain is built from TRBV10-3 and TRBJ1-1; the D is unclear. The V end was cut by 2 bases, the J end by 10 bases, with 14 bases between. The CDR3 runs 13 residues. Germline V CDR1 and CDR2: ENHRY, SYGVKD. Here the CDR3 reads CAISERGPLIAFF. The CDR3 bases are TGTGCCATCAGTGAGCGCGGACCCCTTATAGCTTTCTTT.

Only a few counts were recorded for this clone. V is TRBV5-1 and J is TRBJ2-1, with 11 bases aligning to TRBD2. The CDR3 loop spans 17 amino acids. Per germline, CDR1 SGHRS and CDR2 YFSETQ. Trimming took 0 bases from V and 1 from J; bases not matched to a gene: 3. The DNA of the CDR3 is TGCGCCAGCAGCTTGGGACTAGCGGGACCGTCCTACAATGAGCAGTTCTTC. Protein product: CASSLGLAGPSYNEQFF.

The gene calls are TRBV29-1 and TRBJ2-2, with D hard to call. The CDR3 consists of 14 residues. The ends were cut back, 3 bases at V and 1 base at J, with 9 bases in the middle. Germline CDR1 reads SQVTM; CDR2 reads ANQGSEA. The CDR3 DNA reads TGCAGCGTTGAGGACGGCATGAACACCGGGGAGCTGTTTTTT. It encodes CSVEDGMNTGELFF.

This chain links TRBV6-1 with TRBJ2-7, with D perhaps matching TRBD1 (6 bases). Trimming removed 6 bases at V and 4 bases at J, with 16 bases between. The CDR3 runs to 14 residues. The germline V gene has CDR1 MNHNS and CDR2 SASEGT. The CDR3 loop reads CASSLRGGIYEQYF. The CDR3 bases are TGTGCCAGCAGCCTCAGAGGGGGTATTTACGAGCAGTACTTC.

This chain connects TRBV27 to TRBJ2-1, with D perhaps TRBD2 (6 bases). CDR1 is MNHEY, CDR2 SMNVEV, per germline (reference sequence). There are 16 residues in the CDR3. Trimming shortened V by 3 bases and J by 6 bases, and 18 bases separated the two germline ends. CDR3 sequence reads: CASSFSWTTNSNEQFF. The CDR3 DNA is TGTGCCAGCAGTTTTTCGTGGACTACCAATTCCAATGAGCAGTTCTTC.

Comments on this clone: The same CDR3 can be traced to other DNA sequences in this sample. V gene TRBV28 combines with J gene TRBJ2-7; 8 nucleotides agree with TRBD2. V trimming: 5 bases; J trimming: 2 bases; junction bases outside the gene matches: 5. Germline V CDR1 and CDR2: MDHEN, SYDVKM. The CDR3 extends over 14 amino acids. CDR3 in DNA: TGTGCCAGCAGTCGGGGGGGCGGAACCTACGAGCAGTACTTC. Translation: CASSRGGGTYEQYF.

This clone has a count of ten or more. V and J are TRBV19 and TRBJ1-5, with no clear D. Germline V gene data show CDR1 as LNHDA and CDR2 as SQIVND (reference sequence). The CDR3 contains 12 residues. V was shortened by 3 bases and J by 6 bases, with 6 bases between the two germline ends. As DNA, the CDR3 is TGTGCCAGTAGTATCCCCTCTCAGCCCCAGCATTTT. Amino acid sequence: CASSIPSQPQHF.